The 17 T cell receptor beta chains below come from one sample, sequenced in a study of blood T cells in healthy people across ages. Together with a sample-barcoded 5' primer, a J-beta primer mix was included in a second PCR lasting roughly 6 to 12 cycles. TCRdb reprocessed the 5' RACE reads via MiXCR and lists one record per CDR3 protein. Here the sample spans some 760,000 distinct CDR3 sequences, around 25% being singletons. The same data also went into a second study, on T cells of mothers and their children.

The sequencing input was blood. The receptor source for this set is a boy aged 5-17 years in good health.

The chain couples TRBV20-1 to TRBJ1-1; D may be TRBD1 (6 bases). Germline CDR1 reads DFQATT; CDR2 reads SNEGSKA (reference sequence). V lost 8 bases and J lost 5, with 12 bases in between. CDR3 length: 11 amino acids. CDR3 bases: TGCAGTACGACAGGAGGGACTGAAGCTTTCTTT. Amino acid sequence: CSTTGGTEAFF.

The J gene is TRBJ2-7, the V gene TRBV4-2, with 8 bases that match TRBD1. The end of the DNA fits TRBJ2-5 better, so the J call may be wrong. Germline V gene data show CDR1 as LGHNA and CDR2 as YNFKEQ. CDR3 length: 16 amino acids. The CDR3 sequence: CASSQGEQGARETQYF. DNA of the CDR3: TGTGCCAGCAGCCAAGGGGAGCAGGGGGCGAGGGAGACCCAGTACTTC.

This clonotype was found a few times. This chain links TRBV27 with TRBJ2-2; no firm D call. Germline V gives CDR1 MNHEY, CDR2 SMNVEV (reference sequence). Trimming took off 4 bases at V and 3 bases at J, with 15 bases between the two ends. The CDR3 contains 16 residues. For the CDR3, the DNA is TGTGCCAGCAGTTCCCGTTCCGGAACCTACACCGGGGAGCTGTTTTTT. This gives the protein CASSSRSGTYTGELFF.

In this sample, this clonotype turned up a few times. V is TRBV20-1 and J is TRBJ2-7; D possibly uses TRBD1 or TRBD2 (7 bases each). The V gene's germline CDR1 is DFQATT and CDR2 SNEGSKA (reference sequence). V was trimmed by 6 bases and J by 7 bases, leaving 25 bases between them. CDR3 length: 15 residues. In DNA form, the CDR3 reads TGCAGTGCCACCAGCGGGACAGAGGACCCACGAGAGCAGTACTTC. Amino acid sequence: CSATSGTEDPREQYF.

This clonotype has only a few counts. The chain joins TRBV12-5 to TRBJ2-3; D may be TRBD1 (6 bases). The CDR3 consists of 15 residues. CDR1 and CDR2 from the germline V gene are LGHNT and FRNRAP. V lost 6 bases, J lost 8 bases, and 21 bases lay in between. CDR3 DNA sequence: TGTGCTAGTGGACCCGGACAGAACAGAGGGGCTACGCAGTATTTT. As protein: CASGPGQNRGATQYF. The full variable domain, completed using reference TRBV12-5 and TRBJ2-3, is DARVTQTPRHKVTEMGQEVTMRCQPILGHNTVFWYRQTMMQGLELLAYFRNRAPLDDSGMPKDRFSAEMPDATLATLKIQPSEPRDSAVYFCASGPGQNRGATQYFGPGTRLTVL.

This clonotype was picked up one time. This chain links TRBV7-9 with TRBJ2-5; possibly TRBD2 for D (5 bases). V was shortened by 5 bases and J by 2 bases, with 15 bases between the two germline ends. From germline, CDR1 is SEHNR and CDR2 FQNEAQ (reference sequence). The CDR3 extends over 15 amino acids. CDR3 residues: CASSPGSLSQETQYF. The CDR3 nucleotides read TGTGCCAGCAGCCCGGGGTCTTTATCGCAAGAGACCCAGTACTTC.

This rearrangement joins TRBV15 to TRBJ2-7; 8 positions agree with TRBD1. The CDR3 consists of 16 residues. With 1 base clipped from V and 3 bases from J, the junction kept 8 bases outside the gene matches. CDR1 LNHNV and CDR2 YYDKDF come from the germline V gene (reference sequence). CDR3 nucleotides: TGTGCCACCAGCAGAGGACGGACAGGGTCCAACTACGAGCAGTACTTC. It yields the protein CATSRGRTGSNYEQYF.

The rearrangement joins TRBV20-1 to TRBJ2-5; 7 nucleotides line up with TRBD1. Judging by the DNA end, TRBJ2-7 fits better; the J call may be wrong. Germline V CDR1 and CDR2: DFQATT, SNEGSKA (reference sequence). This CDR3 is built from 15 residues. CDR3 DNA sequence: TGCAGTGCTAGAGATCCCACCGGGACAGCCTACGAGCAGTACTTC. Amino acid sequence: CSARDPTGTAYEQYF.

This clonotype was recorded once. At one of its ends the junction is not consistent with the germline gene, which may arise from a read error. This chain connects TRBV7-2 to TRBJ2-5, with TRBD2 as a possible D gene (5 bases). The length of the CDR3 is 14 residues. CDR1 and CDR2 (germline): SGHTA, FQGNSA. CDR3 amino acids: CAGSLELVHNEQLF. CDR3 DNA sequence: TGTGCCGGCAGCTTAGAACTAGTTCACAATGAGCAGCTCTTC. The whole variable domain, filled in from reference TRBV7-2 and TRBJ2-5, reads GAGVSQSPSNKVTEKGKDVELRCDPISGHTALYWYRQSLGQGLEFLIYFQGNSAPDKSGLPSDRFSAERTGGSVSTLTIQRTQQEDSAVYLCAGSLELVHNEQLFGPGTRLLVL.

This clonotype has more than one count but fewer than ten. This chain uses TRBV5-8 with TRBJ2-1, with TRBD1 matching over 9 bases. CDR1 and CDR2 from the germline V gene are SGHTS and YDEGEE. V was pared by 4 bases and J by 8 bases, with 13 bases of the junction left unmatched. The CDR3 spans 16 residues. CDR3 in DNA: TGTGCCAGCAGCCCGTTTGGGGACAGGGTGAACCATGAGCAGTTCTTC. Translating it yields CASSPFGDRVNHEQFF.

This clonotype was seen only a few times. The J gene is TRBJ2-5, the V gene TRBV12-5; D not resolved. Trimming left V 2 bases short and J 1 base short, with 5 bases between. Germline V gives CDR1 LGHNT, CDR2 FRNRAP. The CDR3 consists of 13 residues. In DNA, the CDR3 is TGTGCTAGTGGTTTGTTCAGCCAAGAGACCCAGTACTTC. Its protein is CASGLFSQETQYF.

J is TRBJ2-3 and V is TRBV4-2; D perhaps matches TRBD2 (6 bases). The CDR3 runs to 17 residues. Trimming removed 0 bases at V and 4 bases at J, with 17 bases between. Germline assignment: CDR1 LGHNA and CDR2 YNFKEQ. Here the CDR3 DNA reads TGTGCCAGCAGCCAAGAAAGGAGCGGGTTTTCCGCAGATACGCAGTATTTT. Protein product: CASSQERSGFSADTQYF.

V usage is TRBV20-1 and J usage is TRBJ2-1, with D possibly TRBD1 on 6 matching bases. Trimming removed 0 bases at V and 0 bases at J, with 12 bases between. This CDR3 region has 16 residues. Germline lookup yields CDR1 DFQATT and CDR2 SNEGSKA (reference sequence). The CDR3 coding sequence is TGCAGTGCTAGAGATCGAAGGGGGACCTCCTACAATGAGCAGTTCTTC. Encoded protein: CSARDRRGTSYNEQFF.

V and J are TRBV4-3 and TRBJ2-7; D remains unclear. The V end was cut by 0 bases, the J end by 0 bases, with 9 bases between. The CDR3 sequence is 15 residues long. Germline loops: CDR1 LGHNA, CDR2 YSLEER. The chain's CDR3 is CASSQDRSLSYEQYF. The CDR3 DNA is TGCGCCAGCAGCCAAGATCGCAGCCTCTCCTACGAGCAGTACTTC.

The chain employs TRBV28 and TRBJ2-2, with TRBD1 as a possible D gene (6 bases). There are 15 residues in the CDR3. CDR1 is MDHEN and CDR2 is SYDVKM in the germline V gene. Deletions cut 8 bases from V and 0 bases from J, with 13 bases between. The CDR3 spells CASARDNSNTGELFF. In nucleotides, the CDR3 is TGTGCCAGCGCCCGGGACAATTCGAACACCGGGGAGCTGTTTTTT.

The chain is built from TRBV12-3 or TRBV12-4 and TRBJ2-3; D perhaps matches TRBD2 (5 bases). The CDR3 sequence is 15 residues long. V was pared by 6 bases and J by 1 base, with 14 bases between. CDR3 in DNA: TGTGCCAGCAGATTCGGACTCCCCGGCACAGATACGCAGTATTTT. The encoded protein is CASRFGLPGTDTQYF.

This clonotype was seen a handful of times. The rearrangement links TRBV5-1 to TRBJ1-3; D is possibly TRBD1 (6 bases). Trimming took off 4 bases at V and 0 bases at J, with 14 bases between the two ends. Germline V gene lookup returns CDR1 SGHRS and CDR2 YFSETQ. CDR3 length equals 16 residues. The CDR3 protein is CASSGGQLRSGNTIYF. The CDR3, as DNA: TGCGCCAGCAGCGGAGGACAGTTGCGCTCTGGAAACACCATATATTTT.